This record concerns one T cell receptor (beta chain) sequence. The data are from a study of T-cell reconstitution after alpha-beta-depleted transplantation in children. The CDR3 runs to 13 residues. Germline V CDR1 and CDR2: MNHEY, SVGEGT. V was trimmed by 2 bases and J by 1 base, leaving 6 bases between them. The library targeted TCRbeta and was prepared with unique molecular identifiers. Each CDR3 protein gets one entry after TCRdb re-called the PCR reads with MiXCR. Of some 490,000 distinct CDR3 sequences listed, approximately 12% are singletons. This chain joins TRBV6-2 or TRBV6-3 and TRBJ2-7; D not certain. The sample here was PBMCs from the stem cell graft donor, taken from the stem cell graft. This sequence was found in a human donor who donated a stem cell graft to a child with combined immunodeficiency. DNA for the CDR3: TGTGCCAGCAGTTACCTGGTATCCTACGAGCAGTACTTC. Amino acids: CASSYLVSYEQYF.